The following is a T cell receptor beta chain sequence with its context. Its antigen target is currently unknown. No much larger clonotype is one base removed from it; base qualities were not supplied. As encoded in the germline V gene, CDR1 is MNHEY while CDR2 is SVGAGI. The CDR3 starts with the cysteine, ends with the phenylalanine, and has 14 residues. Here the CDR3 DNA is all that survives: 42 bases in frame from base 1. The trim is 0 bases for V and 6 bases for J, with a gap of 11 bases between the germline ends. The data are from a study of cytomegalovirus exposure and HLA in healthy donors (dated by TCRdb to about 2017). Describing the broader study: An earlier analysis of under 600 of the donors reported about 250 Gb of sequence data and about 100 million unique TCR beta sequences from about 180 million T cells. Genome-wide SNP genotypes for about 65% of the roughly 670 donors were used in a later genetic analysis, which treated that subset as a discovery cohort. Roughly 290 gigabases of sequencing data and approximately 91 million unique TCR sequences made up an early release that covered 640 HLA-typed donors. Donor age, sex, ethnicity and CMV serostatus were collected together with the repertoire data. The T cell repertoires of 666 subjects were profiled by immunosequencing and related to cytomegalovirus serostatus. On average, approximately 250,000 unique TCR beta nucleotide sequences were sequenced per donor among some 420 genotyped donors of the cohort, with 15% to 20% of those sequences being non-productive. Class I and class II HLA loci were covered by the typing at four-digit resolution. In a later analysis, previously published TCR beta repertoires from several hundred donors were re-analyzed and high-resolution HLA genotyping was added so that TCR occurrence patterns could be studied. The study aimed to test whether cataloging public T cell receptors could reveal signatures of past pathogen exposure. To predict cytomegalovirus infection status, the study combined high-throughput TCR immunosequencing, statistical association of individual TCRs with disease status, and machine learning. Rather than using new phenotypic data, the later analysis identified candidate immune exposures from TCR beta sequences and from how often those sequences occurred across donors. The number of donors typed differed by locus, with roughly 620-630 for A, B, C, DRB1 and DQB1, over 500 for DQA1, about 610 for DPA1, and some 440 for DPB1. All discovery cohort repertoires had been generated using a single sequencing platform. An earlier analysis of a few hundred of the donors applied high-throughput TCR beta sequencing to assess whether each TCR beta V gene segment acted as functional or pseudogenic. A separate validation cohort of more than 100 different subjects was used in addition to the approximately 610-subject first cohort. Roughly 5 DR-DQ haplotypes were handled as single units for association and clustering because linkage in the cohort was strong. Among the roughly 370 genotyped donors, approximately 76% belonged to the genetic ancestry cluster associated with self-reported Caucasian donors. Paper-wide results and their limitations: Specific HLA alleles were associated with 16,951 TCR beta sequences at a false discovery rate of 0.05 in a later analysis. A group of highly shared sequence variants was considered likely to be a technical artifact of the sequencing pipeline. Linkage disequilibrium might explain the correlated functional status among segregating V segments, but an unknown experimental factor could not be excluded. In a later analysis, TCR association rates were found to vary across HLA loci, with the most associated TCRs seen for DRB1 alleles and the fewest for HLA-C alleles. In a later analysis, HLA-associated TCR beta chains showed more clonal expansion and lower generation probabilities than non-associated chains that were equally common. Most CMV-associated TCR beta chains appeared to be HLA-restricted in a later analysis, and the HLA associations seemed to be driven largely by CMV exposure. Assigning TCR associations to individual alleles was difficult when HLA alleles, especially DR and DQ, strongly co-occurred. An association between a missense DCLRE1C variant and V-gene and J-gene trimming of TCR beta chains was found in a later genetic analysis and replicated in an independent cohort. This cohort had only TCR beta chains sequenced, and the lack of alpha or paired-chain data limited which features could be detected. While some public TCRs were present in many individuals, most TCR sequences turned up only very rarely across donors. Because HLA typing was unavailable for some donors at each locus, only the typed subset was used in association tests. A few of the identified cytomegalovirus-associated TCR beta chains were confirmed in vitro to be specific for cytomegalovirus antigens. The presence/absence analyses assumed that sequencing depth was roughly uniform across donors, and that assumption may not be true. Several of the top co-occurrence clusters appeared to be linked to parvovirus B19, influenza, CMV and Epstein-Barr virus, according to a later analysis. Broadly in line with IMGT annotations, most TCR beta V segments showed up in productive rearrangements about 90% or about 30% of the time in an earlier analysis of 587 of the donors. Fewer than 20 rarely observed V segments, including chromosome 9 orphons, were excluded from the earlier analysis of about 500 of the donors because counts were too low. A further reported finding was that TCR beta sequences accurately predicted the HLA-A and HLA-B alleles for most subjects in the first cohort. It was suggested by the authors that the approach could potentially be generalized to other disease states and immunological phenotypes. The study gave a list of 150 to 200 TCR beta chains associated with cytomegalovirus. The classifier was reported to diagnose cytomegalovirus status with high specificity and sensitivity in both the original and validation cohorts. In a later genetic analysis, fewer N-insertions in productive TCRs were reported among donors in an Asian-associated ancestry cluster than the approximately 710-donor mean. Immune exposure information for the cohort was limited to CMV serostatus. Some IMGT-functional V segments, including TRBV6-2 and TRBV6-3, could not be told apart with the 87-base-pair reads, so those segments were excluded.

In total, 630 or so healthy bone marrow donors made up the cohort. At the time of sampling, all cohort members were nominally healthy, though unrecorded immune exposures were likely present. The donor tested CMV seronegative, placing the donor among the roughly 350 seronegative members of the cohort. Every donor gave a peripheral blood sample, and the peripheral blood mononuclear cells from that sample were used for TCR beta sequencing. Genomic DNA was extracted from the blood cell samples with the Qiagen DNeasy Blood Extraction Kit. The method was the immunoSEQ multiplex PCR assay. For the multiplex PCR, a mixture combining 60 forward primers for TCR Vbeta segments and 13 reverse primers for TCR Jbeta segments was used. The CDR3 region of rearranged TCR beta genes was amplified from genomic DNA by a multiplex PCR assay. On the Illumina HiSeq System, the amplified TCR beta libraries were sequenced as 87-base-pair reads. As for the authors' bioinformatics: A later analysis tallied around 80 million unique TCR beta chains across the 666 repertoires, and approximately 12 million of those chains were shared by two or more donors. To remove PCR and sequencing errors, raw reads were error-corrected and collapsed into unique sequences using a nearest-neighbor algorithm that merged closely related sequences. To assign V, D and J gene segments, CDR3 sequences were aligned to IMGT reference sequences. For a sequence to be retained, a match of at least six nucleotides to both a V gene segment and a J gene segment was required. Rearrangements were called productive when the CDR3 lacked stop codons and stayed in frame with V and J; all others were non-productive. Following IMGT convention, CDR3 was defined as the stretch from the second conserved V-encoded cysteine to the conserved J-encoded phenylalanine. In an earlier analysis of more than 550 of the donors, sequences lacking an unambiguous match to a single V gene segment were excluded. In an earlier analysis of a few hundred of the donors, V segments were called functional above 56.7% productive rearrangements and were called segregating when the between-donor standard deviation exceeded 5%. A statistical classification framework was built to diagnose cytomegalovirus status from the catalog of TCR beta chain sequences. V and J gene assignment, in a later analysis, came from comparing TCR nucleotide sequences with IMGT/GENE-DB human TR gene sequences. Using the TCRdist pipeline, a later analysis assigned CDR3 sequences along with most-parsimonious VDJ recombination scenarios. In a later analysis, every TCR beta chain was defined by the combination of its CDR3 amino acid sequence and its V-gene family, and reads without a unique V-gene family were dropped. In a later analysis, 500 to 650 highly shared, low-generation-probability nucleotide sequences were removed to address suspected cross-contamination and a sequencing artifact. In a later analysis, a clonal expansion index was calculated for each public chain from normalized within-repertoire ranks of inferred template counts. In a later analysis, generation probabilities were computed using a VDJ recombination model fitted to out-of-frame rearrangements, and the results were checked against IGoR. A later analysis scored TCR-TCR, TCR-HLA and TCR-CMV co-occurrence with hypergeometric tests, applying a repertoire-size bias correction to TCR pairs. False discovery rates were estimated in a later analysis by permuting HLA or CMV assignments 20 times. In a later analysis, co-occurring TCRs were grouped using DBSCAN, with TCRdist sequence similarity added in when clustering inside HLA-allele-positive subsets. Co-occurrence clustering excluded repertoires with fewer than 30,000 or more than 120,000 public chains, plus five with anomalous nucleotide sharing. The table was pulled from immuneACCESS by TCRdb, which kept in-frame rearrangements only. Such tables lose some clones; where checked, under half of the loss comes from unresolved V genes, and the rest has no known cause. The DNA was the basis for D and trimming; V, J and clone size are from that table. The sample table shows around 140,000 clones, and about 80% are seen once. About 4.4% of the sample is held by the ten biggest clonotypes.

Sequenced input: PBMCs. The receptor's source is a man in his forties in good health and CMV-seronegative. The chain employs TRBV6-5 and TRBJ1-1, with no confidently assigned D gene. At the DNA level, the sequence is TGTGCCAGCAGTTACTCAACCCCTAGGTCTGAAGCTTTCTTT. It codes for CASSYSTPRSEAFF.